This record looks at one T cell receptor beta chain sequence and its context. The sample belongs to a study of blood T cell repertoires in COVID-19. Across the study: Whether acute or convalescent, the COVID-19 samples came from the United States, Italy and Spain. Sources were T cells, B-cell-depleted T cells, or PBMCs; the material itself was cDNA or gDNA.

The assay was immunoSEQ multiplex PCR, and TCRdb's table has in-frame clones only and misses some. The sample yields about 90,000 clones, more than 80% seen once. The clonotype was recovered from a woman between 70 and 85 years old with acute or convalescent COVID-19. The sample comprised peripheral blood.

Here the CDR3 DNA reads TGTGCCAGCAGCTTACGTCCGGGGAGGGGAAACATTCAGTACTTC. Protein product: CASSLRPGRGNIQYF. The V gene is TRBV7-6, the J gene TRBJ2-4, with 7 bases that match TRBD2. Losses at the gene ends were 2 bases for V and 6 bases for J; bases not matched to a gene: 7. There are 15 residues in the CDR3. Looked up from germline, CDR1 is SGHVS and CDR2 is FNYEAQ.